This TCR beta chain stems from a study of blood T cell repertoires in COVID-19. Study-level information: PBMCs, B-cell-depleted T cells, or T cells were the source of the cDNA or gDNA that made up the material.

Followed over time, Seattle patients had been enrolled while infection was active. In the study's own analysis: Scientists estimated how many nucleated cells there were by amplifying reference gene primers. Sequencing used immunoSEQ multiplex PCR; TCRdb keeps in-frame clones, though not all of them. V and J calls and clone size follow that table, whereas D and trimming were derived from the DNA. The table has 300,000 to 350,000 clones, 85% to 90% seen once. The germline V gene encodes CDR1 GTSNPN and CDR2 SVGIG (reference sequence). V lost 3 bases, J lost 2 bases, and 14 bases lay in between. The CDR3 runs to 14 residues.

The source material was peripheral blood. The clonotype originates from a woman aged 25 to 45 with COVID-19, enrolled during active disease. The chain combines TRBV30 with TRBJ2-7; tentative D call: TRBD2 (5 bases). CDR3 nucleotide sequence: TGTGCCTGGAGACCAGGAGGCTTGCCCTACGAGCAGTACTTC. This gives the protein CAWRPGGLPYEQYF. The full variable domain, completed using reference TRBV30 and TRBJ2-7, is SQTIHQWPATLVQPVGSPLSLECTVEGTSNPNLYWYRQAAGRGLQLLFYSVGIGQISSEVPQNLSASRPQDRQFILSSKKLLLSDSGFYLCAWRPGGLPYEQYFGPGTRLTVT.